Each of the 23 T cell receptor beta chains below was sequenced from the same sample in a study of cytomegalovirus exposure and HLA in healthy donors. The PCR contained 60 Vbeta and 13 Jbeta primers. Profiled with immunoSEQ multiplex PCR; TCRdb holds only in-frame clones, not every one. The table shows roughly 110,000 clones, with around four fifths occurring only once. Source material: PBMCs. The origin of the receptors is a man younger than 40 in good health and CMV-seronegative.

The chain recombines TRBV27 with TRBJ2-7; TRBD1 aligns across 7 bases. The junction had 3 bases not matched to a gene; V was cut back by 3 bases and J by 4 bases. Germline-derived CDR1 and CDR2 are MNHEY and SMNVEV (reference sequence). The CDR3 is 13 residues long. DNA of the CDR3: TGTGCCAGCAGTTTTGGACAGGATTACGAGCAGTACTTC. Translated, it gives CASSFGQDYEQYF.

The V call is TRBV18, the J call TRBJ1-2; D ambiguous. V lost 3 bases, J lost 0 bases, and 14 bases lay in between. This CDR3 has 16 residues. CDR1 and CDR2 from the germline V gene are KGHSH and LQKENI. The CDR3 DNA reads as TGTGCCAGCTCACCTTTCGACATGGGTACTAACTATGGCTACACCTTC. Translating it yields CASSPFDMGTNYGYTF.

This clone was seen just once. The V call is TRBV4-1, the J call TRBJ2-6; 9 nucleotides line up with TRBD1. Germline assignment: CDR1 MGHRA and CDR2 YSYEKL. V shed 3 bases, J shed 3 bases, and the junction held 9 bases outside the gene matches. The CDR3 sequence is 18 residues long. DNA for the CDR3: TGCGCCAGCAGCCAGCTCGGACAGGGGAAGGGTGGGGCCAACGTCCTGACTTTC. It translates to CASSQLGQGKGGANVLTF.

In this sample, this clone turned up once. The chain employs TRBV9 and TRBJ2-1, with 8 nucleotides matching TRBD1. The CDR3 has 16 amino acids. The germline V gene encodes CDR1 SGDLS and CDR2 YYNGEE. V trimming: 0 bases; J trimming: 4 bases; junction bases outside the gene matches: 6. The CDR3 nucleotides are TGTGCCAGCAGCGTAGCTGTGACAGGGGCGTACAATGAGCAGTTCTTC. Residues: CASSVAVTGAYNEQFF.

The chain uses TRBV7-9 and TRBJ2-1; 9 bases fit TRBD2. The length of the CDR3 is 15 residues. Germline V gives CDR1 SEHNR, CDR2 FQNEAQ (reference sequence). The V and J ends lost 6 bases and 9 bases, in that order; junction bases with no gene match: 12. The chain's CDR3 is CASSRGGGAIGEQFF. As DNA, the CDR3 is TGTGCCAGCAGTAGGGGCGGGGGGGCTATCGGTGAGCAGTTCTTC.

This clone showed up just a few times. The J gene is TRBJ1-1, the V gene TRBV5-5; TRBD1 is a possible D gene (6 bases). This CDR3 has 14 amino acids. V lost 2 bases to trimming and J lost 3 bases, with 11 bases between them. From germline, CDR1 is SGHKS and CDR2 YYEKEE (reference sequence). The CDR3 sequence is CASSFLGADTEAFF. CDR3 in DNA: TGTGCCAGCAGCTTCTTGGGGGCAGACACTGAAGCTTTCTTT.

The genes are TRBV6-1 and TRBJ2-2, with TRBD2 matching over 10 bases. V shed 4 bases and J 7 bases; nucleotides not matched to a gene: 6. This CDR3 region has 15 residues. Germline-derived CDR1 and CDR2 are MNHNS and SASEGT. DNA for the CDR3: TGTGCCAGCAGTGTTCTAGCGGGGGAAGGCGGGGAGCTGTTTTTT. It yields the protein CASSVLAGEGGELFF.

The J gene is TRBJ1-5, the V gene TRBV2, with TRBD1 matching over 11 bases. The CDR3 sequence is 18 residues long. V shed 1 base, J shed 2 bases, and the junction held 7 bases outside the gene matches. Germline V CDR1 and CDR2: SNHLY, FYNNEI. The DNA for the CDR3 is TGTGCCAGCAGTGAAGGGACAGGGGGCGCGATCGGCAATCAGCCCCAGCATTTT. Its translation: CASSEGTGGAIGNQPQHF.

With regard to this clone: The junction and the germline gene differ at one end; a read error may be behind it. The chain has TRBV5-4 and TRBJ2-7; the D gene is possibly TRBD2 (6 bases). There are 11 residues in the CDR3. Germline loops: CDR1 SGHNT, CDR2 YYREEE (reference sequence). CDR3 in DNA: TGTGCCAGCAGCGCGGGACCTATGTGGAACTTC. It translates to CASSAGPMWNF.

The chain is built from TRBV29-1 and TRBJ2-5, with TRBD1 matching 9 bases. Germline V CDR1 and CDR2: SQVTM, ANQGSEA. The CDR3 sequence is 13 residues long. The V segment lost 6 bases and the J segment 2 bases; nucleotides outside the gene matches: 4. CDR3 DNA: TGCAGCGTAGACGGACAGGGGCAAGAGACCCAGTACTTC. Residues: CSVDGQGQETQYF. Filled out from reference TRBV29-1 and TRBJ2-5, the complete variable domain reads SAVISQKPSRDICQRGTSLTIQCQVDSQVTMMFWYRQQPGQSLTLIATANQGSEATYESGFVIDKFPISRPNLTFSTLTVSNMSPEDSSIYLCSVDGQGQETQYFGPGTRLLVL.

V is TRBV28 and J is TRBJ2-7; D might be TRBD2 (5 bases). CDR3 length: 14 residues. The V and J ends lost 5 bases and 1 base respectively, with 12 bases between them. The germline V gene has CDR1 MDHEN and CDR2 SYDVKM. The CDR3, as DNA: TGTGCCAGCAGTGAATCTCCGGGGTCCTACGAGCAGTACTTC. Amino acids: CASSESPGSYEQYF.

The genes are TRBV2 and TRBJ2-2; tentatively, D is TRBD2 (6 bases). V lost 8 bases and J 5 bases, leaving 18 bases between the germline ends. Germline V gene data show CDR1 as SNHLY and CDR2 as FYNNEI. The CDR3 has 15 amino acids. CDR3 DNA sequence: TGTGCCAGCGCGAGACTAGTACAGCGTACCGGGGAGCTGTTTTTT. Translation: CASARLVQRTGELFF. Combining the CDR3 with reference TRBV2 and TRBJ2-2 gives the whole variable domain EPEVTQTPSHQVTQMGQEVILRCVPISNHLYFYWYRQILGQKVEFLVSFYNNEISEKSEIFDDQFSVERPDGSNFTLKIRSTKLEDSAMYFCASARLVQRTGELFFGEGSRLTVL.

The chain is built from TRBV6-1 and TRBJ1-1; 7 bases align to TRBD1. J lost 2 bases, V lost 3 bases, and 9 bases had no gene match. The CDR3 has 16 residues. Germline loops: CDR1 MNHNS, CDR2 SASEGT. This CDR3 is CASSDWGQGGNTEAFF. Written as DNA, the CDR3 is TGTGCCAGCAGTGATTGGGGGCAGGGGGGAAACACTGAAGCTTTCTTT.

This chain connects TRBV5-1 to TRBJ2-2, with D unresolved. V was shortened by 0 bases and J by 0 bases, with 9 bases between the two germline ends. The CDR3 has 16 amino acids. Germline V gives CDR1 SGHRS, CDR2 YFSETQ. This CDR3 reads CASSLEAVSNTGELFF. In DNA form, the CDR3 reads TGCGCCAGCAGCTTGGAGGCGGTATCGAACACCGGGGAGCTGTTTTTT.

The count of this clone is one. The chain uses TRBV7-8 and TRBJ2-1; TRBD1 agrees at 9 bases. Germline-derived CDR1 and CDR2 are SGHVS and FQNEAQ. V lost 7 bases and J lost 2; bases outside the gene matches: 3. The CDR3 is made up of 14 amino acids. DNA for the CDR3: TGTGCCAGCACCGGGACAGGGACCTACAATGAGCAGTTCTTC. Its protein is CASTGTGTYNEQFF. Combining the CDR3 with reference TRBV7-8 and TRBJ2-1 gives the whole variable domain GAGVSQSPRYKVAKRGQDVALRCDPISGHVSLFWYQQALGQGPEFLTYFQNEAQLDKSGLPSDRFFAERPEGSVSTLKIQRTQQEDSAVYLCASTGTGTYNEQFFGPGTRLTVL.

The chain uses TRBV6-5 and TRBJ2-7, with D tentatively TRBD1 (6 bases). V lost 5 bases and J 9 bases, leaving 14 bases between the germline ends. CDR1 is MNHEY, CDR2 SVGAGI, per germline. This CDR3 is 12 amino acids long. CDR3 sequence (DNA): TGTGCCAGCAGTACCCCTTCAGGGGTGCAGTACTTC. Amino acids: CASSTPSGVQYF.

The CDR3 spells CASSLPRTRMNTEAFF. In DNA, the CDR3 is TGTGCCAGCAGCCTACCCAGGACAAGAATGAACACTGAAGCTTTCTTT. V is TRBV28 and J is TRBJ1-1, with a weak D call TRBD1 (5 bases). The CDR3 has 16 amino acids. Germline loops: CDR1 MDHEN, CDR2 SYDVKM. The V gene lost 6 bases and the J gene lost 0 bases, with 17 bases spanning the gap.

The chain uses TRBV7-9 and TRBJ1-4, with D possibly matching TRBD1 (5 bases). This CDR3 has 18 residues. Per the germline V gene, CDR1 is SEHNR and CDR2 is FQNEAQ (reference sequence). Trimming shortened V by 2 bases and J by 1 base, and 17 bases separated the two germline ends. CDR3 DNA sequence: TGTGCCAGCAGCTTACAAAGGGGTCGCCCTCTAACTAATGAAAAACTGTTTTTT. As protein: CASSLQRGRPLTNEKLFF. The variable domain in full, completed from reference TRBV7-9 and TRBJ1-4, reads DTGVSQNPRHKITKRGQNVTFRCDPISEHNRLYWYRQTLGQGPEFLTYFQNEAQLEKSRLLSDRFSAERPKGSFSTLEIQRTEQGDSAMYLCASSLQRGRPLTNEKLFFGSGTQLSVL.

This clone occurred once. J is TRBJ2-1 and V is TRBV7-6; 9 nucleotides align to TRBD2. The germline CDR1 and CDR2 sequences are SGHVS and FNYEAQ. This CDR3 is 17 amino acids long. After removal of 2 bases from V and 2 bases from J, the junction contained 7 bases not matched to a gene. CDR3 DNA: TGTGCCAGCAGCTTAAATCTAGCGGGGAAACCCTACAATGAGCAGTTCTTC. It yields the protein CASSLNLAGKPYNEQFF.

The gene calls are TRBV5-1 and TRBJ2-2, with D possibly matching TRBD1 (5 bases). Germline assignment: CDR1 SGHRS and CDR2 YFSETQ. The CDR3 has 17 residues. Trimming took off 7 bases at V and 4 bases at J, with 23 bases between the two ends. The CDR3 coding sequence is TGCGCCAGCCGACCGCTATTAGGGGCGTATGGCACCGGGGAGCTGTTTTTT. It yields the protein CASRPLLGAYGTGELFF.

The rearrangement joins TRBV11-3 to TRBJ2-2; possibly TRBD1 for D (5 bases). Germline V gene data show CDR1 as SGHNT and CDR2 as YENEEA. V shed 5 bases and J shed 1 base, with 8 bases lying between them. The CDR3 contains 14 residues. Here the CDR3 DNA reads TGTGCCAGCAGCACCGACAGGAACACCGGGGAGCTGTTTTTT. This codes for CASSTDRNTGELFF. Full variable domain (remainder filled in from reference TRBV11-3 and TRBJ2-2): EAGVVQSPRYKIIEKKQPVAFWCNPISGHNTLYWYLQNLGQGPELLIRYENEEAVDDSQLPKDRFSAERLKGVDSTLKIQPAELGDSAVYLCASSTDRNTGELFFGEGSRLTVL.

The J gene is TRBJ1-2, the V gene TRBV30; 7 nucleotides agree with TRBD1. The CDR3 is 13 amino acids. Looked up from germline, CDR1 is GTSNPN and CDR2 is SVGIG (reference sequence). The J segment lost 8 bases and the V segment lost 3 bases, leaving 9 bases of the junction unmatched. CDR3 loop: CAWRKRGTEGYTF. DNA of the CDR3: TGTGCCTGGAGGAAGAGGGGGACAGAAGGCTACACCTTC. Filled out from reference TRBV30 and TRBJ1-2, the complete variable domain reads SQTIHQWPATLVQPVGSPLSLECTVEGTSNPNLYWYRQAAGRGLQLLFYSVGIGQISSEVPQNLSASRPQDRQFILSSKKLLLSDSGFYLCAWRKRGTEGYTFGSGTRLTVV.

A remark on this clone: This specimen includes other DNA sequences encoding the same CDR3. The chain employs TRBV4-1 and TRBJ1-6; a possible D gene is TRBD1 (6 bases). The CDR3 runs to 15 residues. V was trimmed by 4 bases and J by 6 bases, leaving 13 bases between them. Germline assignment: CDR1 MGHRA and CDR2 YSYEKL. The DNA for the CDR3 is TGCGCCAGCAGCCCAAGCACAGGGATTAATTCACCCCTCCACTTT. Translated: CASSPSTGINSPLHF.